This T cell receptor beta chain came from a study of CD8 T cells in ankylosing spondylitis. TCRdb re-called the 5' RACE reads with MiXCR, one entry per CDR3 protein. This sample carries fewer than 550,000 distinct CDR3 sequences, roughly 5% of them seen once, and the ten largest clones take 3.5%. This clonotype was observed many times. As yet, its antigen is unknown. V was cut by 2 bases and J by 0 bases, with 3 bases left in between. Germline V lookup: CDR1 MNHNY, CDR2 SVGAGI (reference sequence). The CDR3 contains 13 residues. The study's findings and limits: Characteristic, it appeared, of ankylosing spondylitis blood was a TCR beta motif of roughly eight highly homologous variants.

Sequencing was performed on blood, either unsorted or a sorted T cell fraction (not recorded which). This chain links TRBV6-6 with TRBJ2-3, with D unresolved. The origin of this receptor is a male donor with ankylosing spondylitis. The chain's CDR3 is CASSYRSTDTQYF. Written as DNA, the CDR3 is TGTGCCAGCAGTTACAGGAGCACAGATACGCAGTATTTT.